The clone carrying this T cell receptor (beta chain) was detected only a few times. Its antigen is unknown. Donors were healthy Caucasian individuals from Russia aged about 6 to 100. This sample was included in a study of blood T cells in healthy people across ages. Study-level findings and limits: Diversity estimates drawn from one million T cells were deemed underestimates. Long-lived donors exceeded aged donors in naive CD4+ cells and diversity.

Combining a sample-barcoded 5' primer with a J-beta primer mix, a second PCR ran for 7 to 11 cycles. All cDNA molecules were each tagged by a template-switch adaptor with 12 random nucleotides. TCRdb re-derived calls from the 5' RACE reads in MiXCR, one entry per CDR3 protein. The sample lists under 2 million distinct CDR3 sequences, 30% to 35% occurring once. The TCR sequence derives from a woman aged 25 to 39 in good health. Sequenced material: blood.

Here the CDR3 reads CSARVSGSSSYNEQFF. The CDR3 nucleotides are TGCAGTGCTAGAGTGTCGGGGTCGAGCTCCTACAATGAGCAGTTCTTC. The rearrangement uses TRBV20-1 and TRBJ2-1, with a weak D call TRBD2 (5 bases). CDR3 length: 16 residues. Germline V gene lookup returns CDR1 DFQATT and CDR2 SNEGSKA (reference sequence). The V end lost 1 base, the J end lost 0 bases, and 13 bases lay between the germline ends.